The sequence of this TCR beta chain was determined in a study of shared clonotypes between healthy human individuals. Germline CDR1 SGHVS, CDR2 FNYEAQ. Trimming cost V 5 bases and J 1 base, with 12 bases left between them. The CDR3 covers 14 residues. Sequencing was performed with immunoSEQ multiplex PCR; in TCRdb, only in-frame clones are kept and a portion is missing. The sample holds about 2 million clones, roughly 94% seen once. The naive CD8 fraction comprised CD45RO-negative cells positively selected for CCR7 and excluded terminally differentiated effector memory CD45RA+ cells. Sequenced sample: naive CD8+ T cells sorted from blood. This chain connects TRBV7-6 to TRBJ2-7; D unresolved. The receptor comes from a man aged 18 to 30 in good health. The CDR3 nucleotides are TGTGCCAGCAGCCCAGCATCCCCTTCCTACGAGCAGTACTTC. Amino acid sequence: CASSPASPSYEQYF.